This TCR beta chain came from a study of neurological immune-mediated disorders. This clonotype was counted at least ten times. For the unsorted libraries, 2 million PBMCs stored at -80 C served as input. Synthesis of cDNA used 5'RACE (with 10-nucleotide random UMIs). From 15-18 subjects, every sequencing run obtained over 170 million TCR-beta sequences. TCRdb re-called the 5' RACE reads through MiXCR, storing one row per CDR3 protein. Altogether more than 45,000 distinct CDR3 sequences are present, over 9% being singletons, with the ten largest covering around 21%. This CDR3 is built from 15 residues. The junction had 8 bases not matched to a gene; V was cut back by 2 bases and J by 6 bases. Germline V lookup: CDR1 MGHRA, CDR2 YSYEKL.

This sequence was found in a woman aged 40-49 years with HTLV-1-associated myelopathy (HAM/TSP). V and J are TRBV4-1 and TRBJ2-3; 7 bases line up with TRBD1. Material for sequencing was PBMCs. The DNA of the CDR3 is TGCGCCAGCAGCCAAACAGGGGTGCTTTTGGATACGCAGTATTTT. Its translation is CASSQTGVLLDTQYF.